The 29 T cell receptor beta chains listed next were all sequenced from one sample in a study of T cells expressing NK-cell markers. TCRdb re-called the 5' RACE reads; one entry per CDR3 protein, DNA not given. The listing contains a few hundred thousand distinct CDR3 sequences. The sample consisted of blood T cells: a sorted CD56 or NKG2C T cell subset, CD4+ or CD8+ T cells, or bulk PBMC T cells (not recorded which). These TCRs come from a man between 18 and 29 years old in good health.

The chain recombines TRBV6-2 or TRBV6-3 with TRBJ1-4; TCRdb outputs TRBD1, but without DNA this stays unchecked. The length of the CDR3 is 12 residues. CDR1 is MNHEY and CDR2 is SVGEGT in the germline V gene. CDR3 in amino acids: CASRRGNEKLFF.

The chain links TRBV7-2 to TRBJ2-7. Germline assignment: CDR1 SGHTA and CDR2 FQGNSA. This CDR3 is built from 13 residues. This CDR3 is CASSTGGGFEQYF.

The J gene is TRBJ2-7, the V gene TRBV20-1; the D call of TRBD1 rests on TCRdb alone, since no DNA is present to check it. The CDR3 loop spans 13 amino acids. CDR1 is DFQATT and CDR2 is SNEGSKA in the germline V gene (reference sequence). CDR3 sequence: CSAKYRGLYEQYF.

V usage is TRBV9 and J usage is TRBJ2-3. From germline, CDR1 is SGDLS and CDR2 YYNGEE. CDR3 length: 13 residues. CDR3 in amino acids: CASNSGKTDTQYF.

The chain uses TRBV5-6 and TRBJ2-1. CDR3 length: 12 residues. Germline CDR1 reads SGHDT; CDR2 reads YYEEEE. CDR3 region: CASSLVGTRQFF.

V gene TRBV5-4 combines with J gene TRBJ2-5; no DNA is available, so the TRBD2 call from TCRdb remains unchecked. CDR1 is SGHNT, CDR2 YYREEE, per germline (reference sequence). This CDR3 is 13 amino acids long. CDR3: CASMSGSRETQYF.

The chain recombines TRBV29-1 with TRBJ2-7; TCRdb indicates TRBD2, and absent DNA this call remains unverified. Germline V gene lookup returns CDR1 SQVTM and CDR2 ANQGSEA. The CDR3 covers 14 residues. CDR3 loop: CSVAKLAGEDEQYF.

The chain is built from TRBV4-1 and TRBJ2-3; without DNA, the TCRdb call of TRBD1 cannot be checked. The CDR3 has 17 amino acids. CDR1 MGHRA and CDR2 YSYEKL come from the germline V gene. CDR3 sequence reads: CASSPRWGTAYTDTQYF.

The gene calls are TRBV12-3 or TRBV12-4 and TRBJ1-1; TCRdb calls TRBD1, which cannot be checked without DNA. CDR3 length: 14 amino acids. The CDR3 loop reads CATRGQGLNTEAFF.

V is TRBV21-1 and J is TRBJ2-4. TRBV21-1 is a known pseudogene. The CDR3 is made up of 16 amino acids. The CDR3 loop reads CASSIHAGVAKNIQYF.

This chain joins TRBV9 and TRBJ1-3; TCRdb returns TRBD1, unconfirmable since there is no DNA. CDR1 and CDR2 (germline): SGDLS, YYNGEE. The CDR3 sequence is 16 residues long. CDR3 in amino acids: CASSIGTGRSGNTIYF. Full variable domain (rest looked up from reference TRBV9 and TRBJ1-3): DSGVTQTPKHLITATGQRVTLRCSPRSGDLSVYWYQQSLDQGLQFLIQYYNGEERAKGNILERFSAQQFPDLHSELNLSSLELGDSALYFCASSIGTGRSGNTIYFGEGSWLTVV.

The chain uses TRBV10-3 and TRBJ2-1; the TCRdb D gene call, TRBD1, has no DNA to confirm it. Per germline, CDR1 ENHRY and CDR2 SYGVKD. The CDR3 consists of 11 residues. The CDR3 reads CAISDRDRQFF.

The chain couples TRBV4-3 to TRBJ1-1. Germline loops: CDR1 LGHNA, CDR2 YSLEER. This CDR3 region has 15 residues. This CDR3 is CASSQDAGMNTEAFF.

This chain joins TRBV13 and TRBJ2-3. CDR1 is PRHDT, CDR2 FYEKMQ, per germline (reference sequence). CDR3 length: 14 amino acids. This CDR3 is CASTKMGSTDTQYF.

The chain links TRBV7-9 to TRBJ2-1; the D call of TRBD2 rests on TCRdb alone, since no DNA is present to check it. The CDR3 is 14 residues long. The germline V gene has CDR1 SEHNR and CDR2 FQNEAQ (reference sequence). The CDR3 spells CASSLRGFHNEQFF.

The chain joins TRBV24-1 to TRBJ2-3; TCRdb's D gene call, TRBD2, goes unchecked for lack of DNA. The germline gives CDR1 KGHDR, CDR2 SFDVKD. This CDR3 contains 17 residues. The CDR3 spells CATSDFGTSGVTDTQYF.

The CDR3 spells CASSLIWVNTGELFF. This rearrangement joins TRBV7-2 to TRBJ2-2. From germline, CDR1 is SGHTA and CDR2 FQGNSA. This CDR3 contains 15 residues.

The chain is built from TRBV7-2 and TRBJ1-3. CDR1 is SGHTA and CDR2 is FQGNSA in the germline V gene. The CDR3 is 13 residues long. CDR3 region: CASSPVVGNTIYF.

V usage is TRBV11-3 and J usage is TRBJ1-4. Germline V gene data show CDR1 as SGHNT and CDR2 as YENEEA. The CDR3 has 15 residues. This chain's CDR3 is CASSRTPSTNEKLFF.

This chain joins TRBV5-1 and TRBJ2-2; the TRBD1 assignment by TCRdb is unverifiable without DNA. The germline V gene has CDR1 SGHRS and CDR2 YFSETQ. This CDR3 spans 15 amino acids. The CDR3 here is CASSPSVPPIGELFF.

V usage is TRBV6-6 and J usage is TRBJ2-2. Germline V gene data show CDR1 as MNHNY and CDR2 as SVGAGI (reference sequence). This CDR3 contains 13 residues. CDR3 sequence reads: CASSSWRDGELFF.

This chain joins TRBV20-1 and TRBJ2-1; the D call of TRBD2 rests on TCRdb alone, since no DNA is present to check it. Germline lookup yields CDR1 DFQATT and CDR2 SNEGSKA (reference sequence). CDR3 length equals 20 residues. The CDR3 spells CSARSPGGGRAIISYNEQFF.

The chain carries TRBV30 and TRBJ2-3. The CDR3 spans 14 residues. Germline loops: CDR1 GTSNPN, CDR2 SVGIG (reference sequence). The CDR3 sequence is CAWSVLLPGDTQYF.

The J gene is TRBJ2-7, the V gene TRBV12-3 or TRBV12-4; checking the TCRdb D call of TRBD1 is not possible without DNA. CDR3 length equals 14 residues. This CDR3 is CASRGTASTYEQYF.

This sequence joins TRBV6-2 or TRBV6-3 and TRBJ2-7; TCRdb gives TRBD1 as the D gene, but with no DNA this cannot be confirmed. Germline CDR1 MNHEY, CDR2 SVGEGT. CDR3 size: 14 residues. CDR3 residues: CASSYGQNSYEQYF.

The chain recombines TRBV20-1 with TRBJ1-2; TCRdb gives TRBD1 as the D gene, but with no DNA this cannot be confirmed. Germline lookup yields CDR1 DFQATT and CDR2 SNEGSKA (reference sequence). The CDR3 runs to 13 residues. CDR3: CSARRGLSYGYTF.

The J gene is TRBJ2-2, the V gene TRBV6-1; as DNA is missing, the TRBD2 call by TCRdb cannot be tested. This CDR3 spans 13 amino acids. The germline V gene encodes CDR1 MNHNS and CDR2 SASEGT. Here the CDR3 reads CASSALRTGELFF.

This chain links TRBV12-3 or TRBV12-4 with TRBJ2-1. The CDR3 extends over 15 amino acids. The CDR3 is CASSFYSMGNNEQFF.

The chain has TRBV5-5 and TRBJ2-7; the D call from TCRdb, TRBD1, cannot be confirmed without DNA. Germline-derived CDR1 and CDR2 are SGHKS and YYEKEE (reference sequence). The CDR3 contains 16 residues. Here the CDR3 reads CASSQDVTGYGYEQYF.